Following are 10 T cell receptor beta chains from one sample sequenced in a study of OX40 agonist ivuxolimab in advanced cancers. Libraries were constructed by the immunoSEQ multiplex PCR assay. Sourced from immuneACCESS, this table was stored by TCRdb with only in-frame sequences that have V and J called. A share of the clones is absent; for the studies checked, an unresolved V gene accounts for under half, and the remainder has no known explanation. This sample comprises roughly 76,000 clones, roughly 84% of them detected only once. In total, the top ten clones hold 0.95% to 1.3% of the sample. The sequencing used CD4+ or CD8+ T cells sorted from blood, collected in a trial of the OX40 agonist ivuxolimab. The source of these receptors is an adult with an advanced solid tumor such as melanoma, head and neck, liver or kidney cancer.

In DNA, the CDR3 is TGTGCCATCAGTGACCCAGGGGATTTGTACACTGAAGCTTTCTTT. Translation: CAISDPGDLYTEAFF. This chain uses TRBV10-3 with TRBJ1-1, with TRBD1 as a possible D gene (6 bases). Trimming left V 3 bases short and J 3 bases short, with 14 bases between. The germline CDR1 and CDR2 sequences are ENHRY and SYGVKD. This CDR3 region has 15 residues.

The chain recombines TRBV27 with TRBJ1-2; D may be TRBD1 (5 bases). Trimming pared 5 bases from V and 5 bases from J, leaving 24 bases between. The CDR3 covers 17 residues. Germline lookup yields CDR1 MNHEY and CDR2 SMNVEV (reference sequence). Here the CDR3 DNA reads TGTGCCAGCAGTCCCTCTACAGGCCCCTTATCCTTTTATGGCTACACCTTC. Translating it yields CASSPSTGPLSFYGYTF.

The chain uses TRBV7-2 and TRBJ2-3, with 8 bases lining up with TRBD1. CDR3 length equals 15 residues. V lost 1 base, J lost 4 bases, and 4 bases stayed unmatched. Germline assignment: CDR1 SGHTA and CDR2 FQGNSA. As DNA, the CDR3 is TGTGCCAGCAGCTTAGGACCGGACAGGGCAGATACGCAGTATTTT. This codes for CASSLGPDRADTQYF.

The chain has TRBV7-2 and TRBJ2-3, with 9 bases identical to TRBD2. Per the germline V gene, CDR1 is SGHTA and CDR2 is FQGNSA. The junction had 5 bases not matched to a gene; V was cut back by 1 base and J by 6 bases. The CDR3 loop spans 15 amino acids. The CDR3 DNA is TGTGCCAGCAGCTTAGTGGCGGGGGGGAGGGATACGCAGTATTTT. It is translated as CASSLVAGGRDTQYF. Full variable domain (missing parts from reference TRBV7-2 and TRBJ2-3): GAGVSQSPSNKVTEKGKDVELRCDPISGHTALYWYRQSLGQGLEFLIYFQGNSAPDKSGLPSDRFSAERTGGSVSTLTIQRTQQEDSAVYLCASSLVAGGRDTQYFGPGTRLTVL.

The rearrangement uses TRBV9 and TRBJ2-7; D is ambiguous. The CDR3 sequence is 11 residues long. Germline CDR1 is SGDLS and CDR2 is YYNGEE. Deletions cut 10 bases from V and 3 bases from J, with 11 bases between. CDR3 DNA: TGTGCCGTTAGGCCCGGCTACGAGCAGTACTTC. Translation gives CAVRPGYEQYF.

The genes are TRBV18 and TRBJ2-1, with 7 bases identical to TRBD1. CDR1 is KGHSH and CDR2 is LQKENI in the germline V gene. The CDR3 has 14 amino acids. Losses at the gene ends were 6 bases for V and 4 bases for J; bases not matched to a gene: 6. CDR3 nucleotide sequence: TGTGCCAGCTCCCCGGGACAGCCGTACAATGAGCAGTTCTTC. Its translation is CASSPGQPYNEQFF.

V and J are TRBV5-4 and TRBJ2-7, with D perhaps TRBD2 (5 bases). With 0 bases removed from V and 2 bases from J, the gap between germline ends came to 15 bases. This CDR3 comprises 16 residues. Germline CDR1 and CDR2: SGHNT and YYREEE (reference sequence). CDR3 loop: CASSLDPSPEAYEQYF. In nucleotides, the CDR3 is TGTGCCAGCAGCTTGGACCCTTCGCCGGAGGCCTACGAGCAGTACTTC.

The chain's CDR3 is CASSLAGQGNQPQHF. The CDR3 nucleotides read TGTGCCAGCAGCTTAGCGGGACAGGGCAATCAGCCCCAGCATTTT. The rearrangement links TRBV7-2 to TRBJ1-5; 8 bases are a match to TRBD1. CDR1 is SGHTA and CDR2 is FQGNSA in the germline V gene. CDR3 size: 15 residues. J gave up 2 bases and V 0 bases, and 0 bases lay outside the gene matches.

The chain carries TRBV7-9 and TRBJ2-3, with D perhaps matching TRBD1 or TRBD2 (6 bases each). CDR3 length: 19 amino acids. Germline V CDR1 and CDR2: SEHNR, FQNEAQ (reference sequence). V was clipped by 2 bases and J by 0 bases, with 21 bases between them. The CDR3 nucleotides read TGTGCCAGCAGCTTACTACGGGGGCGTTGGGGATCTAGCACAGATACGCAGTATTTT. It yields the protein CASSLLRGRWGSSTDTQYF.

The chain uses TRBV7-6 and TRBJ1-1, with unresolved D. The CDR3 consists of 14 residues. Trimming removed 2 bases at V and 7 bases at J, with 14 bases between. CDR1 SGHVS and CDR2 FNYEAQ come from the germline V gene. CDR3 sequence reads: CASSLRSGQDEAFF. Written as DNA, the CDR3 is TGTGCCAGCAGCTTAAGGTCCGGGCAGGATGAAGCTTTCTTT. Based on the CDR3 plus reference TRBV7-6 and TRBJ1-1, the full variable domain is GAGVSQSPRYKVTKRGQDVALRCDPISGHVSLYWYRQALGQGPEFLTYFNYEAQQDKSGLPNDRFSAERPEGSISTLTIQRTEQRDSAMYRCASSLRSGQDEAFFGQGTRLTVV.